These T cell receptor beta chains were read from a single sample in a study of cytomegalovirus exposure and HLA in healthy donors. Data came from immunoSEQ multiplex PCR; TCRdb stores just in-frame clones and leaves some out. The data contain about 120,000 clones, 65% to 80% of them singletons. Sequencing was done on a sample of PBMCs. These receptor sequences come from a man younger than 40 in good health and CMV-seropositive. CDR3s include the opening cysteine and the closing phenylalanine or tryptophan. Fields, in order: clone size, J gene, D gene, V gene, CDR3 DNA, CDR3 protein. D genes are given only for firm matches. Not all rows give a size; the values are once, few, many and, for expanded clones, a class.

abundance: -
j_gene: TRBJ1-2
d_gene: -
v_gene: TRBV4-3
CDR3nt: TGCGCCAGCAGCCAAGATTACATGCCGAACTATGGCTACACCTTC
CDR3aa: CASSQDYMPNYGYTF

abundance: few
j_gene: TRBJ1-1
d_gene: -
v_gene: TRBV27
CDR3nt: TGTGCCAGCAGGGGGGCGGGGGCCCCTATGGACACTGAAGCTTTCTTT
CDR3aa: CASRGAGAPMDTEAFF

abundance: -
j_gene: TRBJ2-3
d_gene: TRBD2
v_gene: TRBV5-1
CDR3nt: TGCGCCAGCAGCCAAGAAGCGGGGGGGCTTTGGTCAGATACGCAGTATTTT
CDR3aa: CASSQEAGGLWSDTQYF

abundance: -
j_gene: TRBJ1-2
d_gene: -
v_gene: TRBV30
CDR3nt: TGTGCCTGGAGTGTACGGGACTGTCGCTACCCCTTC
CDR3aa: CAWSVRDCRYPF

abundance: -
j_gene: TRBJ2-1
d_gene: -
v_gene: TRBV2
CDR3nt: TGTGCCAGCAGTGAAGAACTTCTAAATGAGCAGTTCTTC
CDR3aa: CASSEELLNEQFF

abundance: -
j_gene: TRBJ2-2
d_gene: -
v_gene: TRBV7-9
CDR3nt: TGTGCCAGCAGCTCCCTCACCGGGGAGCTGTTTTTT
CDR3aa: CASSSLTGELFF

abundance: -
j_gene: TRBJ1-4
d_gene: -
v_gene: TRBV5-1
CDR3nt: TGCGCCAGCGCTCAGGGATCTTCTGAAAAACTGTTTTTT
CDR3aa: CASAQGSSEKLFF

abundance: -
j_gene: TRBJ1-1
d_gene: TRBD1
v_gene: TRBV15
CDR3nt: TGTGCCACCAGCAGAGCGAGGGGGCAAGGCACTGAAGCTTTCTTT
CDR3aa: CATSRARGQGTEAFF

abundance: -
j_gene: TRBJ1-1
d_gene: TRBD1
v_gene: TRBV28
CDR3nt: TGTGCCAGCAGTGCAGACAGGGGAATGAGGCACACTGAAGCTTTCTTT
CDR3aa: CASSADRGMRHTEAFF

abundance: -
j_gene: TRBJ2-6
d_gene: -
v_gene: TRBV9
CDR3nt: TGTGCCAGCAGCGCTAGCATAGTCTCTGGGGCCAACGTCCTGACTTTC
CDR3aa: CASSASIVSGANVLTF

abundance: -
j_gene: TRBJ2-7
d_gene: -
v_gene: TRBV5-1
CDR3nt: TGCGCCAGCAGCGTACAGGGCAACGAGCAGTACTTC
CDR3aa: CASSVQGNEQYF

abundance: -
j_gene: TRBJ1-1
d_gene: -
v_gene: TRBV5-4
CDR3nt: TGTGCCAGCAGCTTCGGACAGATGAACACTGAAGCTTTCTTT
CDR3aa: CASSFGQMNTEAFF

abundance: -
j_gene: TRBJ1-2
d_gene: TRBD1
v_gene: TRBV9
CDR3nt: TGTGCCAGCAGCGACCGACAGGGGGCTGGCTATGGCTACACCTTC
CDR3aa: CASSDRQGAGYGYTF

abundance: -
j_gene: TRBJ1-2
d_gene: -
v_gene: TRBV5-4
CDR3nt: TGTGCCAGCAGCTCCCCGACTGCGAACTATGGCTACACCTTC
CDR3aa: CASSSPTANYGYTF

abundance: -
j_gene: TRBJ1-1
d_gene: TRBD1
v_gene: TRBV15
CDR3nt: TGTGCCACCAGCAGAGGACAGGGGGCCAGAAGTATGGCTGAAGCTTTCTTT
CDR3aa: CATSRGQGARSMAEAFF

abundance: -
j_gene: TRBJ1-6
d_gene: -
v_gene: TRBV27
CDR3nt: TGTGCCAGCAGTTTCTCGGTGGCCCCGGGCTCCTATAATTCACCCCTCCACTTT
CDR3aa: CASSFSVAPGSYNSPLHF

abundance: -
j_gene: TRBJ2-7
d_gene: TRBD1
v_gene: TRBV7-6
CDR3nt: TGTGCCAGCAGCTCGGGACAGGGGCTCTACGAGCAGTACTTC
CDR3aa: CASSSGQGLYEQYF

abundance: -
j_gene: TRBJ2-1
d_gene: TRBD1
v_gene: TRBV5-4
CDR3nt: TGTGCCAGCAGCTTGGTTGTGGGACAGGGCTACAATGAGCAGTTCTTC
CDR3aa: CASSLVVGQGYNEQFF

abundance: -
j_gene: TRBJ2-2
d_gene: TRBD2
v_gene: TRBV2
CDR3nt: TGTGCCAGCAGCGCTACTAGCGGGGGGGCGGACGGGGAGCTGTTTTTT
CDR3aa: CASSATSGGADGELFF

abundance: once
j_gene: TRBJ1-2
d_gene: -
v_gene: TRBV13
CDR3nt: TGTGCCAGCAGCTTAGAGCACTTGAATGGCTACACCTTC
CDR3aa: CASSLEHLNGYTF

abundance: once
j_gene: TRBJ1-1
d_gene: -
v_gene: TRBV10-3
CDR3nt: TGTGCCATCAGTGGAGCGAACACTGACGCTTTCTTT
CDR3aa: CAISGANTDAFF

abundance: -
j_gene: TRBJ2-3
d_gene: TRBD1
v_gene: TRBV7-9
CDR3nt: TGTGCCAGCAGCCCCCCAAAGGACAGGACCGCTCCTAGCACAGATACGCAGTATTTT
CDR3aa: CASSPPKDRTAPSTDTQYF